One sample yielded the 10 T cell receptor beta chains listed below, sequenced in a study of blood T cell repertoires in COVID-19. Profiling relied on immunoSEQ multiplex PCR, and the TCRdb table lists in-frame clones only, not all of them. Of around 150,000 clones detected, about 83% appear once; the ten largest clones hold roughly 4%. The sample taken for sequencing was peripheral blood. These receptors were obtained from a woman aged 40 to 50 with acute or convalescent COVID-19.

The V gene is TRBV18, the J gene TRBJ1-2; 7 bases line up with TRBD1. This CDR3 contains 14 residues. Germline CDR1 reads KGHSH; CDR2 reads LQKENI. The junction had 6 bases not matched to a gene; V was cut back by 1 base and J by 7 bases. CDR3 coding DNA: TGTGCCAGCTCACCACGGCGGGACAGCTTTGGCTACACCTTC. Protein sequence: CASSPRRDSFGYTF.

The CDR3 bases are TGTGCCAGCACCCGAGCGGGAGAGACCTACAATGAGCAGTTCTTC. Encoded protein: CASTRAGETYNEQFF. The genes are TRBV7-8 and TRBJ2-1, with 8 bases lining up with TRBD2. V dropped 7 bases and J dropped 2; count of bases not matched to a gene: 7. The germline gives CDR1 SGHVS, CDR2 FQNEAQ. The CDR3 has 15 amino acids.

The V and J genes are TRBV27 and TRBJ2-4, with 14 bases identical to TRBD2. With 5 bases clipped from V and 1 base from J, the junction kept 10 bases outside the gene matches. Germline lookup yields CDR1 MNHEY and CDR2 SMNVEV (reference sequence). The CDR3 runs 19 residues. The CDR3 nucleotides are TGTGCCAGCAGTCCAAGACTAGCGGGAGGGTTCATGGCCAAAAACATTCAGTACTTC. Translated: CASSPRLAGGFMAKNIQYF.

The chain employs TRBV30 and TRBJ1-6; a possible D gene is TRBD1 (6 bases). The CDR3 contains 15 residues. In germline, CDR1 is GTSNPN, CDR2 SVGIG (reference sequence). V gave up 8 bases and J gave up 3 bases, with 17 bases separating them. CDR3 sequence reads: CAGHRVGSYNSPLHF. The CDR3 bases are TGTGCCGGACACAGGGTCGGAAGCTATAATTCACCCCTCCACTTT.

This sequence joins TRBV5-1 and TRBJ1-2, with a weak D call TRBD1 (6 bases). V dropped 5 bases and J dropped 5 bases, with 16 bases sitting between them. Germline CDR1 and CDR2: SGHRS and YFSETQ. The CDR3 runs 14 residues. The CDR3 nucleotides are TGCGCCAGCAGTCCCGGGGGGCAGGAATATGGCTACACCTTC. It yields the protein CASSPGGQEYGYTF. The full variable domain, with the rest looked up from reference TRBV5-1 and TRBJ1-2, is KAGVTQTPRYLIKTRGQQVTLSCSPISGHRSVSWYQQTPGQGLQFLFEYFSETQRNKGNFPGRFSGRQFSNSRSEMNVSTLELGDSALYLCASSPGGQEYGYTFGSGTRLTVV.

This sequence joins TRBV21-1 and TRBJ1-2. TRBV21-1 is designated a pseudogene. The CDR3 runs to 20 residues. The CDR3 region is CASSMWRGTGERIERYGYTF. For the CDR3, the DNA is TGTGCCAGCAGCATGTGGAGAGGCACGGGGGAAAGAATAGAACGCTATGGCTACACCTTC.

The chain is built from TRBV6-5 and TRBJ2-5; 10 positions match TRBD1. The germline V gene encodes CDR1 MNHEY and CDR2 SVGAGI. After removal of 1 base from V and 7 bases from J, the junction contained 6 bases not matched to a gene. The CDR3 has 15 residues. The CDR3 spells CASSYLGTGDGTQYF. The CDR3 nucleotides read TGTGCCAGCAGTTACTTAGGGACAGGGGACGGGACCCAGTACTTC.

In regard to this clone: The sample contains more than one DNA sequence encoding this CDR3. The chain has TRBV6-6 and TRBJ1-1; D is unclear. Per the germline V gene, CDR1 is MNHNY and CDR2 is SVGAGI (reference sequence). CDR3 length: 14 amino acids. Trimming shortened V by 0 bases and J by 1 base, and 6 bases separated the two germline ends. The CDR3 here is CASSYSEGNTEAFF. The DNA for the CDR3 is TGTGCCAGCAGTTACTCCGAGGGGAACACTGAAGCTTTCTTT.

The V gene is TRBV27, the J gene TRBJ2-5; 8 bases align to TRBD1. Per germline, CDR1 MNHEY and CDR2 SMNVEV (reference sequence). The CDR3 spans 17 residues. J was trimmed by 1 base and V by 5 bases; bases with no gene match: 12. The CDR3 DNA is TGTGCCAGCAGTCCCGGTGAGGCAGGGGGCTTCCAAGAGACCCAGTACTTC. It specifies CASSPGEAGGFQETQYF.

This chain uses TRBV9 with TRBJ2-1; TRBD2 matches at 8 bases. CDR3 length equals 16 residues. V was pared by 0 bases and J by 9 bases, with 11 bases of the junction left unmatched. Germline V lookup: CDR1 SGDLS, CDR2 YYNGEE. The CDR3 DNA reads as TGTGCCAGCAGCGTAGTAGGCGGGGGGCGGATGGGTGAGCAGTTCTTC. Translating gives CASSVVGGGRMGEQFF.